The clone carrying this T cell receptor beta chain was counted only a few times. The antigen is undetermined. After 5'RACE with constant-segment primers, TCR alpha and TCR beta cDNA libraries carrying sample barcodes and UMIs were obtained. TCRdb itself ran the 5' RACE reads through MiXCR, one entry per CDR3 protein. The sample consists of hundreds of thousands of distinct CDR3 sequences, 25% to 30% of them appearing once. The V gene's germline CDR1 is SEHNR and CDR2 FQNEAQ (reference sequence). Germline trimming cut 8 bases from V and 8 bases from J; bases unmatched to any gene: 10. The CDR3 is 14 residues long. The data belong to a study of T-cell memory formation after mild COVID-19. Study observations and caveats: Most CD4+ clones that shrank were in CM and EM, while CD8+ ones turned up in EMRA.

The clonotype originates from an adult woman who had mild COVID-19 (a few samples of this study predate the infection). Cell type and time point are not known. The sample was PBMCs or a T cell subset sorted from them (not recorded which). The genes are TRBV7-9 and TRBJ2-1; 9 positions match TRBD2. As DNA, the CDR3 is TGTGCCAGCCTCTATACGGGACTAGCATATGAGCAGTTCTTC. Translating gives CASLYTGLAYEQFF.